The next 3 T cell receptor beta chains were all read from a single sample in a study of blood T cell repertoires in COVID-19 (dated by TCRdb to between 2020 and 2021). Libraries were constructed by the immunoSEQ multiplex PCR assay. The immuneACCESS repertoire file appears here via TCRdb, limited to in-frame rearrangements. These files lack a portion of the clones; in checked studies, under half of the deficit traces to unresolved V genes, and the cause of the others is not known. The sample table contains a few hundred thousand clones; only one count was recorded for roughly 85% of them. Of the sample, 3.5% to 4% is held by the ten largest clones. The material sequenced was peripheral blood. The receptors stem from a woman aged 18-35 years with acute or convalescent COVID-19.

The rearrangement joins TRBV3-1 (or the pseudogene TRBV3-2) to TRBJ1-2, with TRBD1 identical over 7 bases. The CDR3 contains 16 residues. V shed 4 bases and J 1 base; nucleotides not matched to a gene: 9. Germline CDR1 is LGHDT and CDR2 is YNNKEL (reference sequence). The CDR3 DNA reads as TGTGCCAGCAGCCGACATGACAGGGAGGTTAACTATGGCTACACCTTC. As protein: CASSRHDREVNYGYTF.

This clone has only one observation. V gene TRBV19 combines with J gene TRBJ2-6, with TRBD2 matching 11 bases. V was clipped by 5 bases and J by 0 bases; unmatched bases: 6. The CDR3 loop spans 18 amino acids. Germline CDR1 reads LNHDA; CDR2 reads SQIVND (reference sequence). CDR3 DNA: TGTGCCAGTAGTTTACTAGCGGGAGCGATCTCTGGGGCCAACGTCCTGACTTTC. Translated: CASSLLAGAISGANVLTF.

The V and J genes are TRBV4-1 and TRBJ1-5, with a weak D call TRBD1 (6 bases). The CDR3 is made up of 15 amino acids. The germline V gene has CDR1 MGHRA and CDR2 YSYEKL. The germline V and J ends were trimmed by 2 bases and 4 bases, with 12 bases remaining between them. The CDR3 sequence is CASSQYGQLNQPQHF. CDR3 DNA: TGCGCCAGCAGCCAATATGGACAGTTAAATCAGCCCCAGCATTTT.